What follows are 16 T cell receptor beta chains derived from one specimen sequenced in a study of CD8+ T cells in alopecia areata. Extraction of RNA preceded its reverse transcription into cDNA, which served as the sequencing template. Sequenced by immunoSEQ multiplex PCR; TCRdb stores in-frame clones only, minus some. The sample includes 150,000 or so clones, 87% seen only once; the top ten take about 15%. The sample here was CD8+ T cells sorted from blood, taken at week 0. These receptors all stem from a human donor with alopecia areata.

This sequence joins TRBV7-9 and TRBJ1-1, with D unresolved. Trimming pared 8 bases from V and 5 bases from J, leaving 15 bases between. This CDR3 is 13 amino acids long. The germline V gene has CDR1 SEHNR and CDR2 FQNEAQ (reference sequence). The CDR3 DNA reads TGTGCCAGCGTGGAGCGGGGATGGACTGAAGCTTTCTTT. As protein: CASVERGWTEAFF.

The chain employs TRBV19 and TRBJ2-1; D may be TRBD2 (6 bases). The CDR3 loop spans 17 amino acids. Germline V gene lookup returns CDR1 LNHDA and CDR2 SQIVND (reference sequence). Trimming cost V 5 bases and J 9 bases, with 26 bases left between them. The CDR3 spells CASSGDWGEVRRGEQFF. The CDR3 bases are TGTGCCAGTAGTGGGGACTGGGGGGAGGTTCGACGCGGTGAGCAGTTCTTC.

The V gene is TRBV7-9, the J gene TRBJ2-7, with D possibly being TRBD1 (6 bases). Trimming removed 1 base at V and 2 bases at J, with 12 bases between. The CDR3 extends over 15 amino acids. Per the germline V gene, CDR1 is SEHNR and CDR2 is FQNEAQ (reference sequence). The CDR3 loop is CASSLDRAPTYEQYF. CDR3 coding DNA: TGTGCCAGCAGCTTAGACAGGGCCCCCACCTACGAGCAGTACTTC. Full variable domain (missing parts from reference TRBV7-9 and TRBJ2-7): DTGVSQNPRHKITKRGQNVTFRCDPISEHNRLYWYRQTLGQGPEFLTYFQNEAQLEKSRLLSDRFSAERPKGSFSTLEIQRTEQGDSAMYLCASSLDRAPTYEQYFGPGTRLTVT.

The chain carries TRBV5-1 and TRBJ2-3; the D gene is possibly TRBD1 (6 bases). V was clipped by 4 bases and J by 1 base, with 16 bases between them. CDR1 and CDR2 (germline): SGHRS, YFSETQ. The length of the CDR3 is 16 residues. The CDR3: CASSTKQGVGTDTQYF. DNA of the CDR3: TGCGCCAGCAGCACCAAACAGGGTGTTGGCACAGATACGCAGTATTTT.

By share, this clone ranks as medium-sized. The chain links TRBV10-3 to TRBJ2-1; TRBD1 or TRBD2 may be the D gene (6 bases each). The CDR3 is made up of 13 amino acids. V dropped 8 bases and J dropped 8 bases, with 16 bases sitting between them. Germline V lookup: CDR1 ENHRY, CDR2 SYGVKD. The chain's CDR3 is CAIQGAGGDEQFF. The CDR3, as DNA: TGTGCCATCCAAGGGGCCGGGGGCGATGAGCAGTTCTTC.

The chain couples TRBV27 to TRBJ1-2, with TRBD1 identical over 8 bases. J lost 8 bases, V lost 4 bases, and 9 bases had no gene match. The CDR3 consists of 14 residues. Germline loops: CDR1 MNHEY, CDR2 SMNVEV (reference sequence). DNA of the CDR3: TGTGCCAGCAGTTGGACAGGGTGGGGGCGAGGCTACACCTTC. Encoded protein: CASSWTGWGRGYTF.

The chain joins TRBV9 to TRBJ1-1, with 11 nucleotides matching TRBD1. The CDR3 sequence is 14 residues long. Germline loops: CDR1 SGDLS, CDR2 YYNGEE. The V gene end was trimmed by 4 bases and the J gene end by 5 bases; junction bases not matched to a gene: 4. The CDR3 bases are TGTGCCAGCAGCTCGGGACAGGGGGTAACTGAAGCTTTCTTT. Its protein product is CASSSGQGVTEAFF.

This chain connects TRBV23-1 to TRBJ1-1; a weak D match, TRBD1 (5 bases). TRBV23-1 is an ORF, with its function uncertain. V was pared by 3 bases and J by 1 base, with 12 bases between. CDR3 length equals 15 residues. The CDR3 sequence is CASSHFRGKNTEAFF. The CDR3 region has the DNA TGCGCCAGCAGTCACTTTAGGGGAAAGAACACTGAAGCTTTCTTT.

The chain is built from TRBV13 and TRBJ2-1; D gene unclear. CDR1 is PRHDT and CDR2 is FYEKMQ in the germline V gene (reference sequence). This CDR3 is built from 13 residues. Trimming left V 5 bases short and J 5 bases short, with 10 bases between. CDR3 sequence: CASSVGSNNEQFF. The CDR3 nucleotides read TGTGCCAGCAGCGTGGGCAGCAACAATGAGCAGTTCTTC.

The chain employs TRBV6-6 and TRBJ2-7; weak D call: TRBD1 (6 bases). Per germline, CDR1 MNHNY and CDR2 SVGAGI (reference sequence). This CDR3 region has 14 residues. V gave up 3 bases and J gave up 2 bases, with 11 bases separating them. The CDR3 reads CASSYEGVTYEQYF. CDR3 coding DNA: TGTGCCAGCAGTTATGAGGGGGTTACCTACGAGCAGTACTTC.

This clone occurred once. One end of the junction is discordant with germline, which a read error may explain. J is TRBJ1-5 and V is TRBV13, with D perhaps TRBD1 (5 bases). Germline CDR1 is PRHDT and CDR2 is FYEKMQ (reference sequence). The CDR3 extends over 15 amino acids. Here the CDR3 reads CASSLGWGPNQPQHF. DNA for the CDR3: TGTGCCAGCAGCCTAGGGTGGGGCCCGAATCAGCCCCAGCATTTT.

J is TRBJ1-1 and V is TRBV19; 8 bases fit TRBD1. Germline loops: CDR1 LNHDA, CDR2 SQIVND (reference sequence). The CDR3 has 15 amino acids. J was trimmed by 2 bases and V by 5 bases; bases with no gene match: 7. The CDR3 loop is CASSLGQGLNTEAFF. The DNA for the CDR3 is TGTGCCAGTAGTCTTGGACAGGGTCTTAACACTGAAGCTTTCTTT.

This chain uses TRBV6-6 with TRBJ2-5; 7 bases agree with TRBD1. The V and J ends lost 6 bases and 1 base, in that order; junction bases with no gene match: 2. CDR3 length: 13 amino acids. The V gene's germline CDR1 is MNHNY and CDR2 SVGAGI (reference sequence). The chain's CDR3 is CASRGTVQETQYF. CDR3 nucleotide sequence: TGTGCCAGCAGAGGGACAGTCCAAGAGACCCAGTACTTC.

The chain's CDR3 is CASSITRFEVQYF. CDR3 DNA: TGTGCCAGCAGCATTACTAGATTTGAGGTTCAGTACTTC. V usage is TRBV27 and J usage is TRBJ2-4, with a possible D match to TRBD2 (5 bases). CDR1 and CDR2 from the germline V gene are MNHEY and SMNVEV (reference sequence). The length of the CDR3 is 13 residues. Trimming removed 6 bases at V and 11 bases at J, with 17 bases between.

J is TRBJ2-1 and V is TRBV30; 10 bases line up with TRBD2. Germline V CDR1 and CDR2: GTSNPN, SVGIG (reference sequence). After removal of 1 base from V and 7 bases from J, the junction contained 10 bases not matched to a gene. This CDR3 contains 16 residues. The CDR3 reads CAWSGLAGEFGNEQFF. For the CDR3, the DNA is TGTGCCTGGAGTGGCCTAGCGGGAGAATTTGGGAATGAGCAGTTCTTC.

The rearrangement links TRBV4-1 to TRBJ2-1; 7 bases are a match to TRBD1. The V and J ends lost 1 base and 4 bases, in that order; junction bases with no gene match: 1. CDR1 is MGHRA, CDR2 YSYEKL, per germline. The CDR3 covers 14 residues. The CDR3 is CASSQGQGYNEQFF. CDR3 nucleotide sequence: TGCGCCAGCAGCCAAGGACAGGGATACAATGAGCAGTTCTTC.